The 18 T cell receptor beta chains below were found in one sample sequenced in a study of T cell repertoires in cytomegalovirus infection (dated by TCRdb to about 2019). The treatment or condition label here, explained by the study, means: in vitro stimulation with specific CMV peptide epitopes to enrich CMV-specific T cells. The antigens for these receptors are not known. Data came from an Illumina HiSeq 1500. TCRdb reprocessing: public reads trimmed at Q25 with fastp, clones called with MiXCR, in-frame beta chains kept. Identical CDR3 proteins give one entry, which carries the most common genes and DNA. A total of approximately 70,000 distinct CDR3 sequences appear in this sample, roughly 20% of them only once. Jointly, the top ten make up roughly 62% of the sample. The source material was CD8+ T cells from cultured PBMCs, sampled from culture after CMV antigen stimulation. Receptor source: a human donor in good health (CMV status not recorded). Some clones in this sample may be carry-over from other donors' samples.

At least ten counts were recorded for this clonotype. V and J are TRBV4-3 and TRBJ1-4; D unclear. Germline V gene sequence: CDR1 LGHNA, CDR2 YSLEER. This CDR3 contains 14 residues. Between the trimmed V and J ends, which lost 2 bases and 3 bases, there was a span of 7 bases. As DNA, the CDR3 is TGCGCCAGCAGCCAACGGGTATCTAATGAAAAACTGTTTTTT. This encodes CASSQRVSNEKLFF.

The chain joins TRBV6-1 to TRBJ1-3; 9 nucleotides agree with TRBD1. J gave up 4 bases and V 6 bases, and 4 bases lay outside the gene matches. Per the germline V gene, CDR1 is MNHNS and CDR2 is SASEGT. CDR3 length: 14 amino acids. The CDR3 loop is CASSDGTGGNTIYF. The DNA for the CDR3 is TGTGCCAGCAGCGACGGGACAGGGGGAAACACCATATATTTT.

The V gene is TRBV7-9, the J gene TRBJ2-1; possible D gene TRBD2, 5 bases. V dropped 3 bases and J dropped 8 bases, with 14 bases sitting between them. This CDR3 is 14 amino acids long. From germline, CDR1 is SEHNR and CDR2 FQNEAQ (reference sequence). Written as DNA, the CDR3 is TGTGCCAGCAGCTTTGATAGGGAGCCACATGAGCAGTTCTTC. It codes for CASSFDREPHEQFF.

This clonotype was detected a few times. The gene calls are TRBV7-6 and TRBJ1-3; no definite D call. V dropped 8 bases and J dropped 4 bases, with 6 bases sitting between them. CDR3 size: 11 residues. In germline, CDR1 is SGHVS, CDR2 FNYEAQ. CDR3 nucleotides: TGTGCCAGCCAAGAGGGAAACACCATATATTTT. It translates to CASQEGNTIYF.

As to this clonotype: At one end, the junction sequence differs from germline, possibly due to a read error. The chain carries TRBV6-1 and TRBJ2-2; no clear D gene. Germline lookup yields CDR1 MNHNS and CDR2 SASEGT. The CDR3 totals 15 residues. In nucleotides, the CDR3 is TGTGCCAGAAGTGAAGGTCCGGACAACACCGGGGAGCTGTTTTTT. Its translation is CARSEGPDNTGELFF.

This chain uses TRBV12-3 or TRBV12-4 with TRBJ1-2; D gene ambiguous. Trimming pared 6 bases from V and 5 bases from J, leaving 10 bases between. The CDR3 covers 12 residues. The chain's CDR3 is CASSFVQYGYTF. The DNA for the CDR3 is TGTGCCAGCAGCTTTGTCCAATATGGCTACACCTTC.

A word on this clonotype: The germline gene is not matched at one end of the junction; a read error may be the cause. CDR3 DNA sequence: TGTGCCAGCAGCTTGATGGGGGACAGGGCCTACCAAGAGAACCAGTACTTC. Residues: CASSLMGDRAYQENQYF. The chain employs TRBV5-6 and TRBJ2-5, with 9 bases identical to TRBD1. The CDR3 extends over 17 amino acids. The V gene's germline CDR1 is SGHDT and CDR2 YYEEEE.

By sample share, this clonotype is medium-sized. The rearrangement links TRBV7-9 to TRBJ2-2; no firm D call. Per the germline V gene, CDR1 is SEHNR and CDR2 is FQNEAQ (reference sequence). V lost 1 base, J lost 6 bases, and 15 bases lay in between. CDR3 length equals 16 residues. In nucleotides, the CDR3 is TGTGCCAGCAGCTTAGAACGAGCTCAGTACGCCGGGGAGCTGTTTTTT. It yields the protein CASSLERAQYAGELFF.

This clonotype was observed a handful of times. This chain connects TRBV12-3 or TRBV12-4 to TRBJ2-1; no reliable D call. The V gene lost 4 bases and the J gene lost 3 bases, with 7 bases spanning the gap. This CDR3 has 13 amino acids. Written as DNA, the CDR3 is TGTGCCAGCAGTTATACCAACTACAATGAGCAGTTCTTC. Translated, it gives CASSYTNYNEQFF.

The rearrangement links TRBV7-7 to TRBJ1-2; no clear D gene. Between the trimmed V and J ends, which lost 2 bases and 5 bases, there was a span of 21 bases. The CDR3 totals 17 residues. Germline V gives CDR1 SSHAT, CDR2 FNYEAQ (reference sequence). CDR3 sequence reads: CASSLLGPRVGYYGYTF. As DNA, the CDR3 is TGTGCCAGCAGCTTATTGGGTCCCCGAGTCGGATATTATGGCTACACCTTC.

This clonotype was detected only a few times. This chain uses TRBV11-3 with TRBJ2-2; D might be TRBD2 (5 bases). The CDR3 sequence is 16 residues long. CDR1 is SGHNT, CDR2 YENEEA, per germline. V dropped 5 bases and J dropped 0 bases, with 13 bases sitting between them. CDR3 region: CASSPRTGANTGELFF. As DNA, the CDR3 is TGTGCCAGCAGCCCCCGGACTGGGGCGAACACCGGGGAGCTGTTTTTT.

The sample holds a few counts of this clonotype. The chain is built from TRBV7-2 and TRBJ2-7; the D gene is possibly TRBD2 (5 bases). V gave up 2 bases and J gave up 0 bases, with 17 bases separating them. This CDR3 region has 17 residues. Per germline, CDR1 SGHTA and CDR2 FQGNSA. The CDR3 DNA sequence: TGTGCCAGCAGCTTAATATCGTTCCGGGATAACTCCTACGAGCAGTACTTC. Amino acids: CASSLISFRDNSYEQYF.

V and J are TRBV12-3 or TRBV12-4 and TRBJ1-5; D may be TRBD1 (6 bases). V lost 2 bases and J 7 bases, leaving 12 bases between the germline ends. The CDR3 totals 14 residues. CDR3 nucleotide sequence: TGTGCCAGCAGTTTACGGCGGGGGGGCCAGCCCCAGCATTTT. Translation: CASSLRRGGQPQHF.

The rearrangement joins TRBV7-2 to TRBJ1-4; 7 nucleotides align to TRBD1. The CDR3 spans 15 residues. V gave up 5 bases and J gave up 0 bases; unmatched junction bases: 3. Germline lookup yields CDR1 SGHTA and CDR2 FQGNSA. As DNA, the CDR3 is TGTGCCAGCAGCCGAGGACAGGCAACTAATGAAAAACTGTTTTTT. Translation: CASSRGQATNEKLFF.

The V gene is TRBV7-9, the J gene TRBJ1-4, with no clear D. Germline CDR1 reads SEHNR; CDR2 reads FQNEAQ (reference sequence). This CDR3 is 13 amino acids long. Trimming removed 2 bases at V and 9 bases at J, with 10 bases between. CDR3 DNA: TGTGCCAGCAGCTTACCTATCCAAAAAAAACTGTTTTTT. Its protein product is CASSLPIQKKLFF.

This clonotype has just a few counts. CDR3 amino acids: CASSPRGGGRDTQYF. The CDR3 nucleotides read TGTGCCAGCAGCCCTAGAGGAGGGGGCAGAGATACGCAGTATTTT. The J gene is TRBJ2-3, the V gene TRBV11-2, with TRBD1 as a possible D gene (7 bases). This CDR3 region has 15 residues. The germline V gene encodes CDR1 SGHAT and CDR2 FQNNGV. V dropped 5 bases and J dropped 5 bases, with 17 bases sitting between them.

The table lists this clonotype with a few counts. V usage is TRBV12-3 or TRBV12-4 and J usage is TRBJ1-1; D call uncertain. CDR3 size: 13 residues. The V and J ends lost 7 bases and 4 bases respectively, with 13 bases between them. This CDR3 reads CASTSGSRTEAFF. In DNA form, the CDR3 reads TGTGCCAGCACCTCGGGGTCCCGCACTGAAGCTTTCTTT.

This clonotype occurred a few times. V usage is TRBV7-2 and J usage is TRBJ1-4; D is unresolved. The germline V gene encodes CDR1 SGHTA and CDR2 FQGNSA. The CDR3 runs 14 residues. V was clipped by 11 bases and J by 6 bases, with 19 bases between them. The CDR3 loop is CASQRRSGDEKLFF. CDR3 in DNA: TGTGCCTCCCAACGGAGGAGCGGAGATGAAAAACTGTTTTTT.